What follows are 31 T cell receptor beta chains derived from one specimen sequenced in a study of regulatory T cells in long-lasting Graves disease. Time point here: newly diagnosed GD, antithyroid drugs for less than 3 months. After RNA was extracted from PBMCs, the TCR library was made from it. iRepertoire HTBI primers and Arm-PCR of CDR3 regions built TCR beta libraries. TCRdb called the multiplex PCR reads again in MiXCR, with one record for every CDR3 protein. This sample has about 240,000 distinct CDR3 sequences, with around 20% found just once. Sequenced material: peripheral blood mononuclear cells (PBMCs), taken at new diagnosis, from a patient treated with antithyroid drugs. The receptors were gathered from a female donor with Graves disease.

There are many counts of this clonotype. The rearrangement joins TRBV5-5 to TRBJ2-7; D not resolved. CDR1 is SGHKS, CDR2 YYEKEE, per germline (reference sequence). The CDR3 has 12 amino acids. Trimming cost V 6 bases and J 7 bases, with 14 bases left between them. CDR3 residues: CASTPVLGEQYF. The CDR3 nucleotides read TGTGCCAGCACCCCCGTTTTGGGTGAGCAGTACTTC.

The table lists this clonotype with many counts. The chain combines TRBV27 with TRBJ2-1, with 10 positions matching TRBD1. The CDR3 has 15 amino acids. CDR1 MNHEY and CDR2 SMNVEV come from the germline V gene (reference sequence). The junction had 9 bases not matched to a gene; V was cut back by 6 bases and J by 7 bases. CDR3 nucleotide sequence: TGTGCCAGCAGCTATTGGACAGGGGGTTTTAATGAGCAGTTCTTC. Its protein product is CASSYWTGGFNEQFF.

This clonotype was counted at least ten times. CDR3 amino acids: CASTLKGVSAEAFF. The CDR3 coding sequence is TGTGCCAGCACCCTGAAGGGTGTCTCCGCTGAAGCTTTCTTT. V is TRBV5-4 and J is TRBJ1-1; D gene uncertain. Trimming cost V 6 bases and J 6 bases, with 18 bases left between them. In germline, CDR1 is SGHNT, CDR2 YYREEE (reference sequence). The CDR3 extends over 14 amino acids. Based on the CDR3 plus reference TRBV5-4 and TRBJ1-1, the full variable domain is ETGVTQSPTHLIKTRGQQVTLRCSSQSGHNTVSWYQQALGQGPQFIFQYYREEENGRGNFPPRFSGLQFPNYSSELNVNALELDDSALYLCASTLKGVSAEAFFGQGTRLTVV.

The table lists this clonotype with many counts. The chain employs TRBV20-1 and TRBJ2-7; D perhaps matches TRBD1 (5 bases). The germline V and J ends were trimmed by 0 bases and 5 bases, with 14 bases remaining between them. The CDR3 is 14 residues long. CDR1 is DFQATT, CDR2 SNEGSKA, per germline (reference sequence). Written as DNA, the CDR3 is TGCAGTGCTAGAGATGTTGCCAGGGTCCACGAGCAGTACTTC. This encodes CSARDVARVHEQYF.

The chain is built from TRBV10-3 and TRBJ2-4; 10 nucleotides agree with TRBD1. The J segment lost 2 bases and the V segment lost 8 bases, leaving 3 bases of the junction unmatched. The V gene's germline CDR1 is ENHRY and CDR2 SYGVKD. The CDR3 contains 14 residues. In nucleotides, the CDR3 is TGTGCCATCGGGACAGGGGAGACCAAAAACATTCAGTACTTC. Translation gives CAIGTGETKNIQYF.

The CDR3 loop is CASSDRGGEQYF. The CDR3 DNA sequence: TGTGCCAGCAGCGACAGGGGAGGAGAGCAGTACTTC. The gene calls are TRBV2 and TRBJ2-7, with TRBD1 matching 8 bases. Germline lookup yields CDR1 SNHLY and CDR2 FYNNEI. CDR3 length: 12 residues. J lost 7 bases, V lost 6 bases, and 5 bases had no gene match.

A word on this clonotype: A single base separates this from a much larger clone, so it may be a read error. The V call is TRBV14, the J call TRBJ1-1, with D hard to call. The germline V gene has CDR1 SGHDN and CDR2 FVKESK. This CDR3 comprises 15 residues. The CDR3 nucleotides are TGTGTCAGCAGCCCAGCCCAGACATCGGCATCTAAAGCTTTCTTT. Translated, it gives CVSSPAQTSASKAFF.

The sample holds many counts of this clonotype. J is TRBJ1-5 and V is TRBV6-1, with 7 bases lining up with TRBD1. This CDR3 region has 14 residues. Germline lookup yields CDR1 MNHNS and CDR2 SASEGT. V lost 6 bases and J lost 2; bases outside the gene matches: 4. Written as DNA, the CDR3 is TGTGCCAGCAGACGCGGGACAGGCAATCAGCCCCAGCATTTT. This translates into CASRRGTGNQPQHF.

The V and J genes are TRBV6-2 or TRBV6-3 and TRBJ2-3; 12 nucleotides match TRBD2. V lost 5 bases, J lost 2 bases, and 5 bases stayed unmatched. Germline-derived CDR1 and CDR2 are MNHEY and SVGEGT. This CDR3 contains 16 residues. CDR3 nucleotide sequence: TGTGCCAGCAGTCCCCTAGCGGGGGGGCTCACAGATACGCAGTATTTT. Encoded protein: CASSPLAGGLTDTQYF.

This clonotype was picked up many times. The V and J genes are TRBV7-9 and TRBJ2-2; D unresolved. Germline lookup yields CDR1 SEHNR and CDR2 FQNEAQ (reference sequence). This CDR3 comprises 16 residues. Trimming shortened V by 5 bases and J by 2 bases, and 15 bases separated the two germline ends. The CDR3 region has the DNA TGTGCCAGCAGCCCCCTACGCTGGGGAAACACCGGGGAGCTGTTTTTT. Amino acid sequence: CASSPLRWGNTGELFF.

This clonotype has more than one count but fewer than ten. V and J are TRBV5-4 and TRBJ1-2; D is unresolved. V lost 2 bases and J 8 bases, leaving 19 bases between the germline ends. The CDR3 totals 15 residues. Germline CDR1 reads SGHNT; CDR2 reads YYREEE (reference sequence). DNA of the CDR3: TGTGCCAGCAGCTTTGGTGACGACCCGTTCCGGGGCTACACCTTC. Its protein is CASSFGDDPFRGYTF.

This chain links TRBV28 with TRBJ2-1; the match to TRBD2 covers 9 bases. CDR3 length: 13 residues. V lost 4 bases and J lost 9; bases outside the gene matches: 4. Germline lookup yields CDR1 MDHEN and CDR2 SYDVKM. The CDR3 region has the DNA TGTGCCAGCAGTTCCGGGACTAGCAGTGAGCAGTTCTTC. This codes for CASSSGTSSEQFF.

This clonotype was counted many times. The J gene is TRBJ2-2, the V gene TRBV11-3, with D possibly being TRBD2 (5 bases). The CDR3 sequence is 13 residues long. Germline V gene sequence: CDR1 SGHNT, CDR2 YENEEA. The V and J ends lost 5 bases and 7 bases respectively, with 11 bases between them. Here the CDR3 DNA reads TGTGCCAGCAGCGTTCAAACTAGCGGGGAGCTGTTTTTT. The encoded protein is CASSVQTSGELFF.

The chain links TRBV19 to TRBJ2-2, with D possibly matching TRBD2 (6 bases). With 5 bases removed from V and 6 bases from J, the gap between germline ends came to 22 bases. The CDR3 runs 17 residues. CDR1 is LNHDA and CDR2 is SQIVND in the germline V gene (reference sequence). Here the CDR3 DNA reads TGTGCCAGTAGTTACCCCCCTTGGAGGGCAAGCGCCGGGGAGCTGTTTTTT. This gives the protein CASSYPPWRASAGELFF.

J is TRBJ2-1 and V is TRBV7-2; D remains unclear. Germline V gives CDR1 SGHTA, CDR2 FQGNSA. V was shortened by 3 bases and J by 7 bases, with 10 bases between the two germline ends. The CDR3 is 13 amino acids. The CDR3 sequence is CASSFGSLNEQFF. DNA for the CDR3: TGTGCCAGCAGCTTCGGCAGTCTAAATGAGCAGTTCTTC.

This clonotype was picked up many times. The gene calls are TRBV3-1 and TRBJ2-7; the D is unclear. Germline CDR1 and CDR2: LGHDT and YNNKEL (reference sequence). This CDR3 is built from 14 residues. Trimming left V 3 bases short and J 1 base short, with 10 bases between. The CDR3 reads CASSQSYRSYEQYF. Here the CDR3 DNA reads TGTGCCAGCAGCCAGTCGTATAGATCCTACGAGCAGTACTTC.

This chain uses TRBV19 with TRBJ2-2; TRBD1 or TRBD2 may be the D gene (6 bases each). Trimming shortened V by 1 base and J by 8 bases, and 14 bases separated the two germline ends. CDR1 is LNHDA and CDR2 is SQIVND in the germline V gene (reference sequence). The CDR3 loop spans 15 amino acids. As DNA, the CDR3 is TGTGCCAGTAGTATAGGGGGGGCAGACGTAGGGGAGCTGTTTTTT. Translated, it gives CASSIGGADVGELFF.

This clonotype was recorded a few times. The gene calls are TRBV10-2 and TRBJ2-5; a possible D gene is TRBD1 (5 bases). The CDR3 spans 12 residues. Trimming stripped 8 bases from V and 2 bases from J, with 9 bases between. Germline V gene sequence: CDR1 WSHSY, CDR2 SAAADI. The CDR3 bases are TGCGCCAGCGGGGCGGTTCAAGAGACCCAGTACTTC. Amino acid sequence: CASGAVQETQYF.

This clonotype was counted at least ten times. V is TRBV28 and J is TRBJ2-3; 7 nucleotides align to TRBD1. This CDR3 is built from 15 residues. The V and J ends lost 6 bases and 5 bases, in that order; junction bases with no gene match: 11. Germline-derived CDR1 and CDR2 are MDHEN and SYDVKM. CDR3 sequence (DNA): TGTGCCAGCAGCCCCGGGACAGCTACGGGAGATACGCAGTATTTT. It yields the protein CASSPGTATGDTQYF.

Regarding this clonotype: A far larger clone is a single base away, which makes a read error likely. The gene calls are TRBV19 and TRBJ2-3; TRBD2 aligns across 9 bases. The CDR3 sequence is 14 residues long. Germline V lookup: CDR1 LNHDA, CDR2 SQIVND (reference sequence). The CDR3 reads CASSRLAGLDAQYF. The CDR3 DNA sequence: TGTGCCAGCAGCCGCCTAGCGGGGTTAGATGCGCAGTATTTT. Full variable domain (remainder filled in from reference TRBV19 and TRBJ2-3): DGGITQSPKYLFRKEGQNVTLSCEQNLNHDAMYWYRQDPGQGLRLIYYSQIVNDFQKGDIAEGYSVSREKKESFPLTVTSAQKNPTAFYLCASSRLAGLDAQYFGPGTRLTVL.

This clonotype was counted at least ten times. V is TRBV20-1 and J is TRBJ2-1, with 8 bases that match TRBD2. The CDR3 is made up of 15 amino acids. V was pared by 3 bases and J by 10 bases, with 14 bases of the junction left unmatched. Germline V gene data show CDR1 as DFQATT and CDR2 as SNEGSKA (reference sequence). In DNA form, the CDR3 reads TGCAGTGCTAGGTGGGAAGAGCGGGAGTGGGAAGAGCAGTTCTTC. Amino acids: CSARWEEREWEEQFF.

On this clonotype: Given a much more abundant clone one base away, this may be a read error. The rearrangement joins TRBV6-9 to TRBJ2-2, with TRBD1 matching over 7 bases. Germline V gene lookup returns CDR1 MNHGY and CDR2 SVAAGI. This CDR3 region has 15 residues. CDR3 protein: CASSYPDRVTGELLF. As DNA, the CDR3 is TGTGCCAGCAGTTACCCAGACAGGGTCACCGGGGAGCTGCTTTTT.

With regard to this clonotype: A read error is likely here: a far larger clone is one base away. CDR3 nucleotides: TGTGCCAGCAACCAAGCGCTAGCGGGGGGTAGAGTTGATACGCAGTATTTT. Its translation: CASNQALAGGRVDTQYF. The rearrangement joins TRBV2 to TRBJ2-3, with 11 bases lining up with TRBD2. This CDR3 contains 17 residues. V shed 7 bases and J 6 bases; nucleotides not matched to a gene: 15. The germline CDR1 and CDR2 sequences are SNHLY and FYNNEI.

This clonotype was recorded at least ten times. The chain links TRBV12-3 or TRBV12-4 to TRBJ2-4, with D hard to call. The length of the CDR3 is 15 residues. Trimming pared 4 bases from V and 0 bases from J, leaving 10 bases between. CDR3 DNA: TGTGCCAGCAGTTCAGATACCCTAGCCAAAAACATTCAGTACTTC. Amino acid sequence: CASSSDTLAKNIQYF.

This clonotype was counted at least ten times. This sequence joins TRBV5-1 and TRBJ2-1; a weak D match, TRBD2 (5 bases). V gave up 2 bases and J gave up 0 bases, with 18 bases separating them. Germline lookup yields CDR1 SGHRS and CDR2 YFSETQ. The CDR3 spans 18 residues. The CDR3 region has the DNA TGCGCCAGCAGCTTTTGGGGTGGCGCGGGCAGCTCCTACAATGAGCAGTTCTTC. It specifies CASSFWGGAGSSYNEQFF.

J is TRBJ2-5 and V is TRBV6-5, with 9 positions matching TRBD2. Germline V CDR1 and CDR2: MNHEY, SVGAGI. The CDR3 consists of 14 residues. J lost 5 bases, V lost 1 base, and 2 bases had no gene match. The CDR3 nucleotides read TGTGCCAGCAGTTACTTAGCGGGAGAGGAGACCCAGTACTTC. It codes for CASSYLAGEETQYF.

Turning to this clonotype: Germline and junction disagree at one end, which may indicate a read error. In DNA, the CDR3 is TGTGCCAGCAGTCAGACTTATGCCAAAGACATTCAGTACTTC. Amino acid sequence: CASSQTYAKDIQYF. The rearrangement joins TRBV28 to TRBJ2-4; no definite D call. The CDR3 contains 14 residues. Germline CDR1 is MDHEN and CDR2 is SYDVKM.

The CDR3 bases are TGTGCCAGCAGTGATTCCACAGTCCGGAATACGCAGTATTTT. Translating gives CASSDSTVRNTQYF. The V call is TRBV2, the J call TRBJ2-3, with D unclear. The CDR3 extends over 14 amino acids. The germline V gene has CDR1 SNHLY and CDR2 FYNNEI. V lost 3 bases and J lost 7, with 14 bases in between.

This clonotype was counted many times. This chain connects TRBV14 to TRBJ2-7; D is undetermined. The V end was cut by 0 bases, the J end by 2 bases, with 8 bases between. CDR3 length: 14 amino acids. Germline loops: CDR1 SGHDN, CDR2 FVKESK. The CDR3 DNA reads TGTGCCAGCAGCCAAGATACCCCGCCCTACGAGCAGTACTTC. This translates into CASSQDTPPYEQYF.

A word on this clonotype: It differs at one base from a far larger clone, so likely a read error. This sequence joins TRBV2 and TRBJ2-7, with D maybe TRBD1 (6 bases). CDR1 is SNHLY and CDR2 is FYNNEI in the germline V gene. The CDR3 is 12 amino acids. V shed 8 bases and J shed 6 bases, with 14 bases lying between them. This CDR3 is CASGPQGSEQYF. In DNA form, the CDR3 reads TGTGCCAGCGGCCCCCAGGGGTCCGAGCAGTACTTC.

This clonotype was recorded many times. This sequence joins TRBV28 and TRBJ2-5; D is possibly TRBD2 (6 bases). V lost 5 bases and J 5 bases, leaving 18 bases between the germline ends. Germline V gene sequence: CDR1 MDHEN, CDR2 SYDVKM. The CDR3 contains 15 residues. The CDR3 DNA is TGTGCCAGCAGTGGCGGGGAGGCGTTTATGGAGACCCAGTACTTC. Encoded protein: CASSGGEAFMETQYF.